This record covers a single TCR beta chain. Its specificity is not known. This entry comes from a study of long-term antiretroviral therapy in people with HIV. Points from the study as a whole: The data indicate that diversity increased after ART but remained below transplant donor controls.

Run at survey level, the immunoSEQ assay was version v3.0. TCRdb's copy holds only in-frame clones and misses some; the assay was immunoSEQ multiplex PCR. Here the sample spans roughly 30,000 clones, more than 85% being singletons. The V and J ends lost 2 bases and 3 bases respectively, with 8 bases between them. CDR3 size: 14 residues. Germline V lookup: CDR1 LNHDA, CDR2 SQIVND (reference sequence). Before they underwent DNA extraction, samples held about 1-10 million cryopreserved PBMC. The sequence was collected from a man aged 18 to 30 with HIV. Specimen: unsorted PBMCs, collected 3.1 years after starting antiretroviral therapy. The V gene is TRBV19, the J gene TRBJ2-1, with no clear D. In DNA, the CDR3 is TGTGCCAGTAGTATAAGTATTCTCTACAATGAGCAGTTCTTC. It specifies CASSISILYNEQFF. The entire variable domain, with the rest obtained from reference TRBV19 and TRBJ2-1, is as follows: DGGITQSPKYLFRKEGQNVTLSCEQNLNHDAMYWYRQDPGQGLRLIYYSQIVNDFQKGDIAEGYSVSREKKESFPLTVTSAQKNPTAFYLCASSISILYNEQFFGPGTRLTVL.